This T cell receptor (beta chain) was identified during a study of shared clonotypes between healthy human individuals. CDR3 length equals 13 residues. Per the germline V gene, CDR1 is SGHTA and CDR2 is FQGNSA. Trimming shortened V by 5 bases and J by 4 bases, and 11 bases separated the two germline ends. For this clone: The antigen is undetermined.

Study-wide points: Shared clonotypes: 4.5% to 5% naive CD4, about 4% naive CD8, around 2.4% memory CD4, over 0.3% memory CD8. Among non-shared clonotypes, generation probabilities were lower than among those shared by all four donors. Clonotype sharing among the donors was expected to vary with sequencing depth.

This was a deep-level run. Assay: immunoSEQ multiplex PCR; the TCRdb copy retains only in-frame clones and omits some. The sample consists of 2 million to 3 million clones, 90% to 95% of them appearing once. Sequencing was done on a sample of naive CD4+ T cells from PBMCs. As to subset: CD45RA+ positively selected. This sequence was found in a man between 18 and 35 years old in good health. Some clones in this sample may be carry-over from other donors' samples. The rearrangement links TRBV7-2 to TRBJ1-1, with no clear D. CDR3 sequence reads: CASSPFSGTEAFF. As DNA, the CDR3 is TGTGCCAGCAGCCCGTTCAGTGGCACTGAAGCTTTCTTT.